This TCR beta chain is drawn from a study of beta chain features in type 1 diabetes. CD45RO/CCR7/CD25/CD127/CD95/CD27 staining was used to isolate CD4+ naive, central memory, regulatory and stem cell-like memory cells by sorting. Study outcomes and limitations: Fewer insertions but more deletions were seen at VDJ junctions in type 1 diabetes patients. Among all four CD4+ subsets, Type 1 diabetes patients had TCRB CDR3s that were moderately but significantly shorter. Although PCR might favor shorter templates, it would do so equally in patients and controls.

Germline lookup yields CDR1 SGHDT and CDR2 YYEEEE. Trimming at V came to 4 bases and at J to 5 bases, leaving 6 bases not matched to a gene. The CDR3 covers 14 residues. What was sequenced were expressed TCRB transcripts, since all of the isolated RNA had been reverse transcribed. Measured with immunoSEQ multiplex PCR; TCRdb has only the in-frame clones, and not every one. Of 300,000 to 350,000 clones detected, approximately 15% appear once; the ten largest clones hold about 0.015%. Comment on this clone: Antigen: not known.

The chain employs TRBV5-6 and TRBJ1-5; 7 bases are shared with TRBD1. The receptor was derived from a young woman with type 1 diabetes. Material for sequencing was naive CD4+ T cells from blood. CDR3 sequence: CASSRTGVYQPQHF. The CDR3 nucleotides are TGTGCCAGCAGCCGCACAGGGGTCTATCAGCCCCAGCATTTT.